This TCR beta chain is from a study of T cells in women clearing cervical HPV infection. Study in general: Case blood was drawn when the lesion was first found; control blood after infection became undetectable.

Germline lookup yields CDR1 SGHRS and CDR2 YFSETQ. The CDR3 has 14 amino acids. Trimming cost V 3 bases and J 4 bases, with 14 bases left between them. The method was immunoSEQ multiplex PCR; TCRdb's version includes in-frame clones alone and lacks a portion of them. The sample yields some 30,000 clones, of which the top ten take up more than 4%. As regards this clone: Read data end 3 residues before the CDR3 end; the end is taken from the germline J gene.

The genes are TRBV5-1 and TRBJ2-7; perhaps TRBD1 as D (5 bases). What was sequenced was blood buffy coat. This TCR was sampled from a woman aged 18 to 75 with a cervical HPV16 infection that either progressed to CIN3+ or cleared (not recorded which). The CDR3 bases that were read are TGCGCCAGCAGCTATTCCACAGGTTCATACGAG. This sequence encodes CASSYSTGSYE. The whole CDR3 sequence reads CASSYSTGSYEQYF. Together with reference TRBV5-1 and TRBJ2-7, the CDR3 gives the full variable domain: KAGVTQTPRYLIKTRGQQVTLSCSPISGHRSVSWYQQTPGQGLQFLFEYFSETQRNKGNFPGRFSGRQFSNSRSEMNVSTLELGDSALYLCASSYSTGSYEQYFGPGTRLTVT.